This TCR beta chain is from a study of identical twins (dated by TCRdb to the mid-2010s). Regarding the research as a whole: TCR alpha and beta repertoires from monozygotic twins, unrelated adults of various ages and cord blood were deep-sequenced to test whether fetal clonotypes persist. To rule out contamination, the twin experiments were replicated at different times with different library preparation protocols.

The full study reports these points: Abundant cord blood beta clonotypes had fewer insertions, young adult naive repertoires showed a similar but weaker trend, and memory repertoires showed no such trend. Because the same donors could not be followed over many years, the conclusions depended on cross-sectional statistical analysis. Compared with coincidental sharing between unrelated individuals, an excess of low generation-probability sequences was observed among out-of-frame TCR alpha sequences shared between twins. In monozygotic twins, out-of-frame TCR alpha sharing was systematically underestimated by recombination models, although the models agreed with sharing between unrelated individuals. Invariant T cells such as MAIT and iNKT could partly confound zero-insertion analyses, although diverse VJ usage argued against such confounding for most clonotypes. The excess sharing between twins in beta out-of-frame sequences was weaker because fewer shared sequences reduced the signal-to-noise ratio.

The V end loses 1 base and the J end loses 2 bases, and a stretch of 8 bases separates them. From the cysteine up to the phenylalanine, the CDR3 has a length of 14 residues. Of the read, only the CDR3 DNA is kept; its 42 bases are in frame from base 1. CDR1 and CDR2, looked up from the germline V gene, are MGHRA and YSYEKL. All donors were healthy Caucasians. Three pairs of female monozygotic twins, all aged 18 to 29 years, made up the twin cohort. CD4+ and CD8+ T cell populations were isolated with positive isolation kits from Invitrogen. In the case of this clonotype: The clone's antigen remains unknown. Base qualities are missing; no much larger clone stands one base away.

Library method: 5' RACE. Sequenced using an Illumina HiSeq 2000. A universal primer binding site was added through template switching, and the final cDNA carried a unique molecular identifier so that TCR cDNA molecules could be counted accurately. First-strand cDNA for TCR alpha and beta chains was synthesized from specific primers in the conserved constant-segment region. To control for contamination, every cDNA library was double barcoded, receiving both a SMART-Mk sample barcode and Illumina barcodes. TruSeq adapter sequences, together with Illumina sample barcodes, were added in two successive PCR steps. Sequencing of the TCR alpha and beta cDNA libraries was done on the Illumina HiSeq platform using custom primers. Turning to the authors' computational methods: Unique molecular identifiers were extracted from raw reads with MiGEC, and CDR3 positions were determined with MiXCR. For each individual, recombination models were inferred using an EM algorithm with the repgenHMM and IGoR tools. Shared clonotypes were analyzed with the tcR package in R, and sharing was normalized by the product of cloneset sizes. Out-of-frame nonproductive sequences were analyzed to study raw recombination free of thymic and clonal selection effects. TCRdb itself trimmed the public reads at Q25 with fastp, ran MiXCR and retained productive beta chains. Each CDR3 protein appears once, grouped with its most common genes and DNA. TCRdb assigned the V and J calls; the authors' analysis was not used. Here the sample has around 490,000 distinct CDR3 sequences; more than 20% occur a single time. More than 0.4% of the sample is in the top ten clones.

Separately, the same data were catalogued under a study of yellow fever vaccine responses in identical twins. As the second publication notes: The T cell response to vaccination in identical twins was reported by the authors to appear partly convergent and partly personalized. In identical twins, the study followed T cell clones that responded to the vaccine with precision.

The sequencing input was CD4+ T cells sorted from blood. The receptor was isolated from a woman aged 18-29 years in good health. The chain is made from TRBV4-1 and TRBJ1-1; too little of a D gene remains to name it. The CDR3 protein: CASSQVSRNTEAFF. The sequenced DNA: TGCGCCAGCAGCCAAGTATCCAGAAACACTGAAGCTTTCTTT.